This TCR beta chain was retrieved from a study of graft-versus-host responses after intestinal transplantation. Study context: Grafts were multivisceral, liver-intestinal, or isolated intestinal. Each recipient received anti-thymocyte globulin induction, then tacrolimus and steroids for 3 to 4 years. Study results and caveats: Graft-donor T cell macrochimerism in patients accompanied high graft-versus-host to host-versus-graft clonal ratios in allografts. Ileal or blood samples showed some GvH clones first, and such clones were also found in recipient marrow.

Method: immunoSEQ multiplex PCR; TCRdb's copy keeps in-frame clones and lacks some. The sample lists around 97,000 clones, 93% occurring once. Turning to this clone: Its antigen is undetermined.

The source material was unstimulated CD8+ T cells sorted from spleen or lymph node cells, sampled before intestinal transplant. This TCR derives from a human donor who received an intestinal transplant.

The DNA for the CDR3 is TGCGCCAGCAGCCGAATCCACAGTAGCAATCAGCCCCAGCATTTT. This gives the protein CASSRIHSSNQPQHF. This rearrangement joins TRBV4-1 to TRBJ1-5; D remains unclear. This CDR3 region has 15 residues. Trimming pared 4 bases from V and 0 bases from J, leaving 10 bases between. CDR1 and CDR2 (germline): MGHRA, YSYEKL.